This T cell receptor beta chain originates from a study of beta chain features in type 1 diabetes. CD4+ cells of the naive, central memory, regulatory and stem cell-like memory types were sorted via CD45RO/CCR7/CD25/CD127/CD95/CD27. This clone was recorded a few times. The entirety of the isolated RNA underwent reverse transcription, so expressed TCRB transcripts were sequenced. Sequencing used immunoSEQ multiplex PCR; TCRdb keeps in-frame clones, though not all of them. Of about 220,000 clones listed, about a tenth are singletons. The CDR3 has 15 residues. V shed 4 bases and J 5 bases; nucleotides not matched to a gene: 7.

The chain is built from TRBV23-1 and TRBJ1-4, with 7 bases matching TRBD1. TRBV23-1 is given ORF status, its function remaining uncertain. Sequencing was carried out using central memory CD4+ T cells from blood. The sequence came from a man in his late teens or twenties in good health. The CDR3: CASSRTGTENEKLFF. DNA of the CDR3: TGCGCCAGCAGTCGTACCGGGACAGAGAATGAAAAACTGTTTTTT.